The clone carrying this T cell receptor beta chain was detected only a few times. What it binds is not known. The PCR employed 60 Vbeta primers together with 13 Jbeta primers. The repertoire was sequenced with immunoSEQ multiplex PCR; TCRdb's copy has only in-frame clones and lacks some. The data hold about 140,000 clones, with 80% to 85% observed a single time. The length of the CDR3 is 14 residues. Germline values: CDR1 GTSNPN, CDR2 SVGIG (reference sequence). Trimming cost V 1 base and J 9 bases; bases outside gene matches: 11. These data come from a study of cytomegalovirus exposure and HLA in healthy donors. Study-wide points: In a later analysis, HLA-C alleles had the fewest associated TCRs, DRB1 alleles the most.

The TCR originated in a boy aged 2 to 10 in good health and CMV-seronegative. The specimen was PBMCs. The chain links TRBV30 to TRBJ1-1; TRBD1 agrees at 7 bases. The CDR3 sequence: CAWSGGERGRQAFF. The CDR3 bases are TGTGCCTGGAGTGGGGGTGAAAGGGGGCGTCAAGCTTTCTTT.